Shown below are 29 T cell receptor beta chains from a single sample sequenced in a study of CD8+ T cells in alopecia areata. Sequencing relied on a cDNA template that was reverse transcribed from extracted RNA. Assay: immunoSEQ multiplex PCR; the TCRdb copy retains only in-frame clones and omits some. The top ten hold roughly 1.7% of the sample, which has 150,000 to 200,000 clones, roughly 59% seen once. The material was CD4+ T cells sorted from blood, obtained at week 0. Source of these receptors: a human donor with alopecia areata.

This clone was picked up a small number of times. V usage is TRBV29-1 and J usage is TRBJ2-5; 9 bases agree with TRBD1. Germline loops: CDR1 SQVTM, CDR2 ANQGSEA. CDR3 length: 13 residues. V trimming: 3 bases; J trimming: 5 bases; junction bases outside the gene matches: 4. The CDR3, as DNA: TGCAGCGTTGAGGACAGGGGTGGGGAGACCCAGTACTTC. It encodes CSVEDRGGETQYF.

This chain connects TRBV29-1 to TRBJ2-3, with D possibly TRBD1 on 6 matching bases. CDR1 is SQVTM, CDR2 ANQGSEA, per germline. The CDR3 runs to 13 residues. Trimming shortened V by 4 bases and J by 0 bases, and 8 bases separated the two germline ends. The CDR3 nucleotides read TGCAGCGTTGCGACAGGAAGCACAGATACGCAGTATTTT. As protein: CSVATGSTDTQYF.

The chain combines TRBV6-5 with TRBJ1-1; TRBD1 might be the D (6 bases). V dropped 6 bases and J dropped 4 bases, with 18 bases sitting between them. Looked up from germline, CDR1 is MNHEY and CDR2 is SVGAGI. CDR3 length: 15 amino acids. The DNA for the CDR3 is TGTGCCAGCAGAAGGGAGACAGGTTTGATCACTGAAGCTTTCTTT. This encodes CASRRETGLITEAFF.

This chain joins TRBV30 and TRBJ1-1; TRBD1 is a possible D gene (5 bases). The germline V gene encodes CDR1 GTSNPN and CDR2 SVGIG (reference sequence). The V end was cut by 5 bases, the J end by 2 bases, with 9 bases between. The CDR3 is made up of 12 amino acids. In DNA form, the CDR3 reads TGTGCCTGGGGGACTGACAACACTGAAGCTTTCTTT. Protein: CAWGTDNTEAFF. Combining the CDR3 with reference TRBV30 and TRBJ1-1 gives the whole variable domain SQTIHQWPATLVQPVGSPLSLECTVEGTSNPNLYWYRQAAGRGLQLLFYSVGIGQISSEVPQNLSASRPQDRQFILSSKKLLLSDSGFYLCAWGTDNTEAFFGQGTRLTVV.

The rearrangement uses TRBV6-5 and TRBJ2-1, with D uncertain. This CDR3 is 13 amino acids long. Trimming pared 8 bases from V and 5 bases from J, leaving 13 bases between. CDR1 MNHEY and CDR2 SVGAGI come from the germline V gene. CDR3 protein: CASSLWRNNEQFF. In nucleotides, the CDR3 is TGTGCCAGCTCTTTATGGCGGAACAATGAGCAGTTCTTC.

The chain is built from TRBV2 and TRBJ2-7; D gene ambiguous. The CDR3 is 12 residues long. Trimming removed 6 bases at V and 1 base at J, with 7 bases between. In germline, CDR1 is SNHLY, CDR2 FYNNEI. The CDR3 nucleotides read TGTGCCAGCAGGGTGCAGTCCTACGAGCAGTACTTC. Its protein is CASRVQSYEQYF.

The chain links TRBV29-1 to TRBJ2-5, with D hard to call. Germline CDR1 reads SQVTM; CDR2 reads ANQGSEA. The CDR3 is 11 amino acids. V was cut by 4 bases and J by 1 base, with 4 bases left in between. The CDR3, as DNA: TGCAGCGTTGTGCGCCAAGAGACCCAGTACTTC. This codes for CSVVRQETQYF.

This clone was recorded a few times. DNA for the CDR3: TGCGCCAGCAGCCCGGACGGGCACTCCTACGAGCAGTACTTC. This encodes CASSPDGHSYEQYF. The chain couples TRBV5-1 to TRBJ2-7; D gene uncertain. CDR1 is SGHRS and CDR2 is YFSETQ in the germline V gene. This CDR3 has 14 amino acids. Trimming pared 4 bases from V and 0 bases from J, leaving 11 bases between.

The chain is built from TRBV4-1 and TRBJ1-3; D unresolved. The CDR3 length is 15 residues. Trimming took 0 bases from V and 0 from J, leaving 6 bases between them. Germline CDR1 and CDR2: MGHRA and YSYEKL. The CDR3 DNA reads TGCGCCAGCAGCCAAGACATTCGCTCTGGAAACACCATATATTTT. Protein product: CASSQDIRSGNTIYF.

The chain joins TRBV5-6 to TRBJ1-1; possibly TRBD1 for D (5 bases). The length of the CDR3 is 14 residues. Germline V gene lookup returns CDR1 SGHDT and CDR2 YYEEEE. Trimming took 0 bases from V and 1 from J, leaving 7 bases between them. The CDR3 DNA follows: TGTGCCAGCAGCTTGGCTGGGGGGAACACTGAAGCTTTCTTT. As protein: CASSLAGGNTEAFF. Drawing the rest from reference TRBV5-6 and TRBJ1-1, the complete variable domain is DAGVTQSPTHLIKTRGQQVTLRCSPKSGHDTVSWYQQALGQGPQFIFQYYEEEERQRGNFPDRFSGHQFPNYSSELNVNALLLGDSALYLCASSLAGGNTEAFFGQGTRLTVV.

The genes are TRBV7-2 and TRBJ2-1; tentatively, D is TRBD1 or TRBD2 (5 bases each). V was pared by 6 bases and J by 9 bases, with 21 bases between. Germline CDR1 SGHTA, CDR2 FQGNSA. The CDR3 has 15 residues. As DNA, the CDR3 is TGTGCCAGCAGTCGCAATGGCAGGGTCGGGGTTGAGCAGTTCTTC. It encodes CASSRNGRVGVEQFF.

The CDR3 DNA reads TGTGCCAGCAGCCCTAGCGCCAAATTAGATACGCAGTATTTT. This codes for CASSPSAKLDTQYF. V gene TRBV13 combines with J gene TRBJ2-3; possible D gene TRBD2, 6 bases. This CDR3 spans 14 amino acids. V dropped 5 bases and J dropped 5 bases, with 14 bases sitting between them. Germline CDR1 PRHDT, CDR2 FYEKMQ (reference sequence).

The chain links TRBV29-1 to TRBJ1-5; D gene unclear. V lost 4 bases to trimming and J lost 4 bases, with 8 bases between them. Germline V gene sequence: CDR1 SQVTM, CDR2 ANQGSEA. This CDR3 spans 12 amino acids. CDR3 residues: CSVGSRNQPQHF. The CDR3 nucleotides are TGCAGCGTTGGTTCCAGAAATCAGCCCCAGCATTTT.

This clone has only a few counts. Other DNA sequences of this sample code for an identical CDR3. The gene calls are TRBV4-3 and TRBJ1-2, with D possibly being TRBD1 (5 bases). From germline, CDR1 is LGHNA and CDR2 YSLEER. The CDR3 contains 14 residues. V dropped 2 bases and J dropped 6 bases, with 13 bases sitting between them. CDR3 sequence: CASSQPGTGDGYTF. CDR3 DNA sequence: TGCGCCAGCAGCCAACCTGGGACGGGCGATGGCTACACCTTC.

Worth noting for this clone: The sample contains more than one DNA sequence encoding this CDR3. The V gene is TRBV29-1, the J gene TRBJ1-5; 8 bases align to TRBD1. The CDR3 totals 13 residues. Germline loops: CDR1 SQVTM, CDR2 ANQGSEA. Germline trimming cut 6 bases from V and 3 bases from J; bases unmatched to any gene: 4. The CDR3 sequence is CSVETGVNQPQHF. The DNA of the CDR3 is TGCAGCGTGGAGACAGGGGTCAATCAGCCCCAGCATTTT.

To note about this clone: The same CDR3 arises from other DNA sequences in this sample as well. V and J are TRBV9 and TRBJ2-3; D possibly matches TRBD1 or TRBD2 (6 bases each). The CDR3 sequence is 14 residues long. V lost 1 base, J lost 3 bases, and 9 bases lay in between. CDR1 and CDR2 from the germline V gene are SGDLS and YYNGEE. The DNA for the CDR3 is TGTGCCAGCAGCGTAAGGGGGGATACAGATACGCAGTATTTT. Its translation is CASSVRGDTDTQYF.

The genes are TRBV5-4 and TRBJ1-2; 11 bases are shared with TRBD1. Losses at the gene ends were 5 bases for V and 7 bases for J; bases not matched to a gene: 4. The germline gives CDR1 SGHNT, CDR2 YYREEE (reference sequence). The CDR3 sequence is 13 residues long. DNA for the CDR3: TGTGCCAGCAGACCGGACAGGGGGCCTGGCTACACCTTC. Amino acid sequence: CASRPDRGPGYTF.

To note about this clone: Germline is not matched at one junction end, which may reflect a read error. The gene calls are TRBV27 and TRBJ1-5, with D uncertain. The CDR3 contains 14 residues. Germline assignment: CDR1 MNHEY and CDR2 SMNVEV (reference sequence). CDR3 sequence: CASSFGSTYQPQHF. The DNA of the CDR3 is TGCGCCAGCAGTTTTGGGTCAACTTATCAGCCCCAGCATTTT.

This clone has a single count. The chain couples TRBV6-5 to TRBJ2-1; TRBD1 matches at 8 bases. With V trimmed by 2 bases and J by 7 bases, 10 bases remained unmatched. Looked up from germline, CDR1 is MNHEY and CDR2 is SVGAGI. The CDR3 consists of 16 residues. The CDR3 loop is CASSYDRGGYGNEQFF. The CDR3, as DNA: TGTGCCAGCAGTTACGACAGGGGAGGCTACGGAAATGAGCAGTTCTTC.

The chain employs TRBV9 and TRBJ2-6; 15 bases map to TRBD2. V gave up 3 bases and J gave up 0 bases; unmatched junction bases: 7. CDR3 length: 20 residues. The germline CDR1 and CDR2 sequences are SGDLS and YYNGEE. CDR3 bases: TGTGCCAGCAGCGACGGGACTAGCGGGGGGTATAGCTCTGGGGCCAACGTCCTGACTTTC. It codes for CASSDGTSGGYSSGANVLTF.

V and J are TRBV7-3 and TRBJ1-6, with 7 bases identical to TRBD1. The CDR3 totals 15 residues. Germline V lookup: CDR1 SGHTA, CDR2 FQGTGA. The J segment lost 7 bases and the V segment lost 5 bases, leaving 8 bases of the junction unmatched. DNA of the CDR3: TGTGCCAGCAGCCTTTCGGGACAGCCAAATTCACCCCTCCACTTT. Amino acid sequence: CASSLSGQPNSPLHF.

This sequence joins TRBV5-1 and TRBJ1-1, with 8 bases that match TRBD1. Germline V CDR1 and CDR2: SGHRS, YFSETQ. The CDR3 is 14 residues long. V shed 4 bases and J 8 bases; nucleotides not matched to a gene: 10. The CDR3 loop reads CASSIRTGLKEAFF. CDR3 sequence (DNA): TGCGCCAGCAGCATAAGGACAGGGTTGAAAGAAGCTTTCTTT.

V is TRBV6-5 and J is TRBJ2-4, with 7 bases aligning to TRBD1. The V segment lost 6 bases and the J segment 3 bases; nucleotides outside the gene matches: 8. Germline V gives CDR1 MNHEY, CDR2 SVGAGI. The CDR3 is 15 amino acids. CDR3 region: CASSNRGAGKNIQYF. For the CDR3, the DNA is TGTGCCAGCAGCAACAGGGGCGCGGGCAAAAACATTCAGTACTTC.

This clone came up a few times. The V gene is TRBV4-3, the J gene TRBJ1-2; D not certain. The CDR3 consists of 17 residues. The V and J ends lost 0 bases and 5 bases respectively, with 19 bases between them. Germline V gene lookup returns CDR1 LGHNA and CDR2 YSLEER. CDR3: CASSQEQPTADSYGYTF. Written as DNA, the CDR3 is TGCGCCAGCAGCCAAGAACAGCCCACCGCAGACTCTTATGGCTACACCTTC.

V usage is TRBV5-1 and J usage is TRBJ1-1; 8 bases agree with TRBD1. Trimming at V came to 4 bases and at J to 1 base, leaving 12 bases not matched to a gene. The CDR3 loop spans 17 amino acids. The germline V gene encodes CDR1 SGHRS and CDR2 YFSETQ. The CDR3 sequence: CASSKGQGLAANTEAFF. CDR3 in DNA: TGCGCCAGCAGCAAAGGACAGGGCCTCGCAGCGAACACTGAAGCTTTCTTT.

There are a few counts of this clone. The rearrangement joins TRBV25-1 to TRBJ2-5, with D maybe TRBD1 (6 bases). The V end was cut by 6 bases, the J end by 1 base, with 18 bases between. Germline CDR1 is MGHDK and CDR2 is SYGVNS. The CDR3 runs 16 residues. CDR3 residues: CASSPTFTGLQETQYF. The CDR3 DNA reads TGTGCCAGCAGCCCTACCTTCACAGGGCTCCAAGAGACCCAGTACTTC.

The table lists this clone with a few counts. This sequence joins TRBV5-1 and TRBJ2-7; no definite D call. The CDR3 runs 12 residues. V shed 0 bases and J shed 7 bases, with 8 bases lying between them. The germline V gene encodes CDR1 SGHRS and CDR2 YFSETQ. Written as DNA, the CDR3 is TGCGCCAGCAGCTTGGGAAACAAAGAGCAGTACTTC. Its translation: CASSLGNKEQYF.

The chain has TRBV4-1 and TRBJ2-5, with a weak D call TRBD2 (6 bases). This CDR3 is built from 15 residues. Germline lookup yields CDR1 MGHRA and CDR2 YSYEKL. Trimming cost V 8 bases and J 5 bases, with 21 bases left between them. The CDR3 DNA is TGCGCCAGCGCCTTGGGGCTAGCGAATATGGAGACCCAGTACTTC. Protein product: CASALGLANMETQYF.

J is TRBJ2-1 and V is TRBV4-3; D is uncertain. This CDR3 has 13 amino acids. Germline CDR1 is LGHNA and CDR2 is YSLEER. The V end was cut by 0 bases, the J end by 6 bases, with 6 bases between. The CDR3 loop is CASSQDLVNEQFF. The CDR3 DNA sequence: TGCGCCAGCAGCCAAGATCTGGTCAATGAGCAGTTCTTC.